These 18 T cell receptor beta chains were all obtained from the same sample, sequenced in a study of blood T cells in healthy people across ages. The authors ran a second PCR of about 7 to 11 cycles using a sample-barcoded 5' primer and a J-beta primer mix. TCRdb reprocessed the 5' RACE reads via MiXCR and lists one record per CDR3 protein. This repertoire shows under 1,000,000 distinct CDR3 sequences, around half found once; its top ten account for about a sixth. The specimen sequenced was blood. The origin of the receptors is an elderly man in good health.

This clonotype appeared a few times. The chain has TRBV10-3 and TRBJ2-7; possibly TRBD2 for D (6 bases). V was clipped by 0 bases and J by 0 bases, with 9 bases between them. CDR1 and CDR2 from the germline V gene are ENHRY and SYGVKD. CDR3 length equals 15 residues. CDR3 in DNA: TGTGCCATCAGTGAGTCGGACGGGAGCTCCTACGAGCAGTACTTC. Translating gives CAISESDGSSYEQYF.

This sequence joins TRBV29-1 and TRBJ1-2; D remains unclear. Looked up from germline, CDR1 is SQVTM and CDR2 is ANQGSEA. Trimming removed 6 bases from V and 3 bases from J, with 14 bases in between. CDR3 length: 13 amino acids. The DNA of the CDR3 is TGCAGCGTCAGTATATTCGCGGACTATGGCTACACCTTC. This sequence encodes CSVSIFADYGYTF.

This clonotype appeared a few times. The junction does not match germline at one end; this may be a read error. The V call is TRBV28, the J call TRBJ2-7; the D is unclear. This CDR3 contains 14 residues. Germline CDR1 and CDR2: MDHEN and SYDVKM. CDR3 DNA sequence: TGTACCAGCAGTCCACCCAGAGTGGCCCACGAGCAGTACTTC. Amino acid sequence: CTSSPPRVAHEQYF.

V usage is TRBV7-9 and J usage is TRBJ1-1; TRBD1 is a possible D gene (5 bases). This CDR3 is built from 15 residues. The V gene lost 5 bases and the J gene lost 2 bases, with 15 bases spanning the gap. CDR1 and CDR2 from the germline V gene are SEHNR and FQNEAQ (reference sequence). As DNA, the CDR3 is TGTGCCAGCAGCCCCTCTAGGGGAGGCAACACTGAAGCTTTCTTT. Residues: CASSPSRGGNTEAFF.

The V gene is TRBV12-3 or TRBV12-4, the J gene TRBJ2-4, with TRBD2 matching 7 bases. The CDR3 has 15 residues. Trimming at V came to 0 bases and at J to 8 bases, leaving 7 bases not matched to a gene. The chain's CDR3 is CASSLARTSLDIQYF. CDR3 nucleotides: TGTGCCAGCAGTTTAGCGCGGACTAGTTTAGACATTCAGTACTTC.

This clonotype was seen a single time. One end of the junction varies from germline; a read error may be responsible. The CDR3 sequence: CSAGDGGFSTDTQYF. The CDR3 region has the DNA TGCAGTGCTGGAGATGGGGGTTTCTCCACAGATACGCAGTATTTT. The chain joins TRBV20-1 to TRBJ2-3; tentatively, D is TRBD1 or TRBD2 (5 bases each). The CDR3 runs to 15 residues. Germline values: CDR1 DFQATT, CDR2 SNEGSKA (reference sequence).

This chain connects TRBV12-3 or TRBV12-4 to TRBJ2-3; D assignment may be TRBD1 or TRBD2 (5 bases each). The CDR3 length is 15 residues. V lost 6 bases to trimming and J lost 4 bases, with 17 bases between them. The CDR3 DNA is TGTGCCAGCAGACGGAGAGGGGTCATAGCAGATACGCAGTATTTT. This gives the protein CASRRRGVIADTQYF.

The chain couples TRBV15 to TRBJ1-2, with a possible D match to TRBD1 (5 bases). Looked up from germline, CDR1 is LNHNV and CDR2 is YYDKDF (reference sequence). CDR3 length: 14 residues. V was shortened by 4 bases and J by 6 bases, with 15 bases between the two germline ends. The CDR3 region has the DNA TGTGCCACCAGCACCAGGGCCCTGGCCGATGGCTACACCTTC. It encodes CATSTRALADGYTF.

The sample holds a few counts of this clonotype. This chain's CDR3 is CSARALLAGGNNEQFF. In nucleotides, the CDR3 is TGCAGTGCTAGAGCCCTCCTAGCGGGAGGGAATAATGAGCAGTTCTTC. The rearrangement joins TRBV20-1 to TRBJ2-1, with 12 bases that match TRBD2. Losses at the gene ends were 1 base for V and 7 bases for J; bases not matched to a gene: 8. The CDR3 loop spans 16 amino acids. In germline, CDR1 is DFQATT, CDR2 SNEGSKA (reference sequence).

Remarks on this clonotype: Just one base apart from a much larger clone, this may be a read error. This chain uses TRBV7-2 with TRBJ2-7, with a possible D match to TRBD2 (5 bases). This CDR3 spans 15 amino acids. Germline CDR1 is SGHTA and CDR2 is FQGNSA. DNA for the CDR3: TGTGCCGGCAGCTTAGGAGGCCACTCCTCCTACGAGCAGTACTTC. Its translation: CAGSLGGHSSYEQYF.

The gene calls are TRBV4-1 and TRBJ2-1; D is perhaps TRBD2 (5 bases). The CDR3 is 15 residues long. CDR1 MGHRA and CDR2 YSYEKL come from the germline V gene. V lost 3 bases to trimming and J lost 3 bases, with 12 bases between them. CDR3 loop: CASSHRETLYNEQFF. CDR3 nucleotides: TGCGCCAGCAGCCATAGGGAGACCCTCTACAATGAGCAGTTCTTC.

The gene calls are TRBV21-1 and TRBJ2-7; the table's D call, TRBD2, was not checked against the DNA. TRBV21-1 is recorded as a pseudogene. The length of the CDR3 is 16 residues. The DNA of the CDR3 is TGTGCCAGCAGCAAAAAATACCGGGACTTTGGATGGGAGCAGTACTTC. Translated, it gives CASSKKYRDFGWEQYF.

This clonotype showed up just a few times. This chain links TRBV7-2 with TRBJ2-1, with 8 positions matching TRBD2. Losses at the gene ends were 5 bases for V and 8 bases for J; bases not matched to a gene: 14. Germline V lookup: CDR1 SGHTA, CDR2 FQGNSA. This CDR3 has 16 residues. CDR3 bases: TGTGCCAGCAGCCTCCTACTAGCGGAGCCCCCCGATGAGCAGTTCTTC. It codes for CASSLLLAEPPDEQFF.

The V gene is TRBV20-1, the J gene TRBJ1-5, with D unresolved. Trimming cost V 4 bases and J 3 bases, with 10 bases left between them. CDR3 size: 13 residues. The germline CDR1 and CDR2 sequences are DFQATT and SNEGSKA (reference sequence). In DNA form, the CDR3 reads TGCAGTGCTATCGGGTCAGTCAATCAGCCCCAGCATTTT. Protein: CSAIGSVNQPQHF.

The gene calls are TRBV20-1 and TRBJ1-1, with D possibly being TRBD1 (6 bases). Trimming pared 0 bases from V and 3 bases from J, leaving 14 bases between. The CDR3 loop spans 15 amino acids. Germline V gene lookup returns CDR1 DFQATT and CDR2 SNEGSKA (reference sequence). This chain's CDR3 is CSARDLGAYDTEAFF. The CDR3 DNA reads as TGCAGTGCTAGAGATCTGGGGGCCTATGACACTGAAGCTTTCTTT.

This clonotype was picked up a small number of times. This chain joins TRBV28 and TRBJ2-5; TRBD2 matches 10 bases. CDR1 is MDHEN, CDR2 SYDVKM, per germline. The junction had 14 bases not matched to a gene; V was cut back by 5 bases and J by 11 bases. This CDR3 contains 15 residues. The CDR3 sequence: CASSPPGTSATVQYF. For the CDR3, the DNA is TGTGCCAGCAGTCCGCCCGGGACTAGCGCTACGGTGCAGTACTTC.

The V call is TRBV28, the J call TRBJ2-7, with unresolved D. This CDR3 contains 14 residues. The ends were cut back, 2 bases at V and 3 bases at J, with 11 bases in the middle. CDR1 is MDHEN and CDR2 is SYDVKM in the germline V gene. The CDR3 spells CASSLIGVYYEQYF. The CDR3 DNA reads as TGTGCCAGCAGTTTAATCGGAGTTTACTACGAGCAGTACTTC.

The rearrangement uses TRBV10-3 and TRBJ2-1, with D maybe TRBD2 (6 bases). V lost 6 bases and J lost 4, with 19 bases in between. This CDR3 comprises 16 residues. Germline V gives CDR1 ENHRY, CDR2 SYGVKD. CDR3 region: CAIRPQTGGAYNEQFF. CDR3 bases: TGTGCCATCAGACCCCAGACGGGCGGGGCTTACAATGAGCAGTTCTTC.